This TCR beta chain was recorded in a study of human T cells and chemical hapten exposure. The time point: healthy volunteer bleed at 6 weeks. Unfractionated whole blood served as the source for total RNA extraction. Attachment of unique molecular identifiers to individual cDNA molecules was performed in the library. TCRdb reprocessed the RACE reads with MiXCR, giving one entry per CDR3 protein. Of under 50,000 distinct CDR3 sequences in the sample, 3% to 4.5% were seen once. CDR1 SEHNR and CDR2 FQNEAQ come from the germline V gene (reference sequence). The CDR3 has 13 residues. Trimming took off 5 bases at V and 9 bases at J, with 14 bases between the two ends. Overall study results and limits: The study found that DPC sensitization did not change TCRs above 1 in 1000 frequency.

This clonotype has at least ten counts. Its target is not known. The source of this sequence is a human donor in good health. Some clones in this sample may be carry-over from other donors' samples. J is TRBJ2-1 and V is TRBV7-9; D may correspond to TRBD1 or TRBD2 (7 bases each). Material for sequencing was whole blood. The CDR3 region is CASSLGGGGEQFF. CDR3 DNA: TGTGCCAGCAGCCTAGGGGGCGGGGGTGAGCAGTTCTTC.